This TCR beta chain was retrieved from a study of CD8+CD57+ T cells in acquired aplastic anemia. Study information: Sorted CD4+ and CD8+ cells yielded around 3.2 ug of DNA on average.

Sequencing involved patients with CD8+CD57+ cell expansion previously shown by flow cytometry. Blood came from patients not yet given any therapy. Profiles of TCR beta VDJ and CDR3 were generated from a genomic DNA template. TCRdb processed the reads anew with MiXCR; each CDR3 protein has one entry. The sample holds under 350,000 distinct CDR3 sequences; about three fifths are singletons and the top ten take 1% to 1.5%. The specimen was sorted CD4+, CD8+, or CD8+CD57+ T cells (not recorded which) from PBMCs. The origin of this receptor is a human donor with aplastic anemia.

The chain's CDR3 is CASSLEKRLVGVHEQYF. The CDR3 region has the DNA TGTGCCAGCAGCTTGGAAAAAAGACTAGTGGGAGTCCATGAGCAGTATTTT. The chain uses TRBV5-4 and TRBJ2-3, with D possibly being TRBD2 (6 bases). This CDR3 contains 17 residues. CDR1 and CDR2 from the germline V gene are SGHNT and YYREEE (reference sequence). V lost 0 bases to trimming and J lost 11 bases, with 25 bases between them.